One and the same sample provided the 18 T cell receptor beta chains below, sequenced in a study of regulatory T cells in long-lasting Graves disease. Combining iRepertoire HTBI primers with Arm-PCR of CDR3 regions, the authors built TCR beta libraries. TCRdb itself ran the multiplex PCR reads through MiXCR, one entry per CDR3 protein. Altogether 410,000 or so distinct CDR3 sequences are present, about 15% being singletons, with the ten largest covering 16%. Time point indicated: newly diagnosed GD, antithyroid drugs for less than 3 months. TCR sequences were obtained from RNA taken from PBMCs. Separately, the same data were catalogued under a study of T cells in Graves' hyperthyroidism and ophthalmopathy.

Specimen: peripheral blood mononuclear cells (PBMCs), collected at new diagnosis, from a patient treated with antithyroid drugs. The receptors originated from a woman between 25 and 40 years old with Graves disease.

This clonotype has at least ten counts. The rearrangement links TRBV6-2 or TRBV6-3 to TRBJ2-1; 9 bases agree with TRBD2. Germline CDR1 MNHEY, CDR2 SVGEGT. The V gene end was trimmed by 2 bases and the J gene end by 6 bases; junction bases not matched to a gene: 5. CDR3 size: 15 residues. The CDR3 DNA reads TGTGCCAGCAGTTACGGCGGGAGGGCCAGCAATGAGCAGTTCTTC. Its protein is CASSYGGRASNEQFF.

This clonotype occurred many times. The V call is TRBV20-1, the J call TRBJ2-7; TRBD2 might be the D (5 bases). The CDR3 consists of 15 residues. Germline CDR1 reads DFQATT; CDR2 reads SNEGSKA (reference sequence). V gave up 3 bases and J gave up 0 bases, with 15 bases separating them. The CDR3 nucleotides are TGCAGTGCTAGCATCCAGGACTGGTACTCCTACGAGCAGTACTTC. Amino acids: CSASIQDWYSYEQYF.

This clonotype appeared many times. The rearrangement links TRBV30 to TRBJ2-1; a possible D gene is TRBD2 (5 bases). This CDR3 has 11 amino acids. The V end was cut by 0 bases, the J end by 15 bases, with 12 bases between. Germline-derived CDR1 and CDR2 are GTSNPN and SVGIG (reference sequence). Written as DNA, the CDR3 is TGTGCCTGGAGTGTACTAGATTCTCGGTTCTTC. This sequence encodes CAWSVLDSRFF.

The chain couples TRBV10-1 to TRBJ1-1; 9 bases are a match to TRBD1. This CDR3 spans 16 amino acids. CDR1 WNHNN and CDR2 SYGVQD come from the germline V gene (reference sequence). J lost 4 bases, V lost 0 bases, and 6 bases had no gene match. In DNA form, the CDR3 reads TGCGCCAGCAGTGAGTCTAGGGACAGGGATGGCACTGAAGCTTTCTTT. Its protein is CASSESRDRDGTEAFF.

The rearrangement links TRBV27 to TRBJ2-1; 7 bases match TRBD2. Trimming removed 3 bases from V and 0 bases from J; junction bases left unmatched: 8. The CDR3 has 17 residues. Germline CDR1 reads MNHEY; CDR2 reads SMNVEV (reference sequence). DNA for the CDR3: TGTGCCAGCAGTTTCGGACAAATAGCGGGCTCCTACAATGAGCAGTTCTTC. This sequence encodes CASSFGQIAGSYNEQFF.

The CDR3 DNA reads TGTGCTAGTGGTTTGGTATTAGCGGGATACCTCGAAATCTCTGGGGCCAACGTCCTGACTTTC. This gives the protein CASGLVLAGYLEISGANVLTF. This chain uses TRBV12-5 with TRBJ2-6; 8 bases agree with TRBD2. This CDR3 spans 21 amino acids. After removal of 0 bases from V and 0 bases from J, the junction contained 13 bases not matched to a gene. CDR1 LGHNT and CDR2 FRNRAP come from the germline V gene.

This clonotype was detected ten times or more. The chain has TRBV27 and TRBJ2-2; TRBD2 matches 11 bases. The germline CDR1 and CDR2 sequences are MNHEY and SMNVEV (reference sequence). Trimming removed 5 bases from V and 4 bases from J; junction bases left unmatched: 3. This CDR3 spans 15 amino acids. The CDR3 region is CASSLAGGGTGELFF. In nucleotides, the CDR3 is TGTGCCAGCAGTCTAGCGGGAGGCGGCACCGGGGAGCTGTTTTTT.

This chain links TRBV5-1 with TRBJ2-7; 8 bases align to TRBD1. Germline trimming cut 4 bases from V and 4 bases from J; bases unmatched to any gene: 13. Per germline, CDR1 SGHRS and CDR2 YFSETQ. The CDR3 has 16 amino acids. CDR3 DNA sequence: TGCGCCAGCAGCATCCAACCGACAGGGGAGCGATACGAGCAGTACTTC. It codes for CASSIQPTGERYEQYF.

This clonotype was counted a few times. The V call is TRBV9, the J call TRBJ2-3; maybe TRBD1 (5 bases). The CDR3 sequence is 16 residues long. The germline V and J ends were trimmed by 2 bases and 2 bases, with 15 bases remaining between them. Per germline, CDR1 SGDLS and CDR2 YYNGEE. CDR3 DNA sequence: TGTGCCAGCAGCGTTGGTGTAGGGGCATTCACAGATACGCAGTATTTT. Translated: CASSVGVGAFTDTQYF. Full variable domain (rest looked up from reference TRBV9 and TRBJ2-3): DSGVTQTPKHLITATGQRVTLRCSPRSGDLSVYWYQQSLDQGLQFLIQYYNGEERAKGNILERFSAQQFPDLHSELNLSSLELGDSALYFCASSVGVGAFTDTQYFGPGTRLTVL.

This rearrangement joins TRBV28 to TRBJ2-7; no firm D call. Germline V gene data show CDR1 as MDHEN and CDR2 as SYDVKM. The CDR3 covers 15 residues. Trimming left V 4 bases short and J 1 base short, with 14 bases between. The CDR3 DNA reads as TGTGCCAGCAGTTCCCCCCCCCGGATATCCTACGAGCAGTACTTC. This gives the protein CASSSPPRISYEQYF.

This clonotype was counted at least ten times. The genes are TRBV20-1 and TRBJ1-1; the D is unclear. Germline lookup yields CDR1 DFQATT and CDR2 SNEGSKA (reference sequence). The CDR3 consists of 12 residues. With 0 bases removed from V and 13 bases from J, the gap between germline ends came to 15 bases. The CDR3 here is CSARDPSDGGFF. The CDR3 DNA reads TGCAGTGCTAGAGATCCCAGTGATGGTGGTTTCTTT.

The chain recombines TRBV30 with TRBJ2-1; D is perhaps TRBD1 (6 bases). V shed 1 base and J shed 3 bases, with 10 bases lying between them. Germline lookup yields CDR1 GTSNPN and CDR2 SVGIG (reference sequence). The CDR3 contains 14 residues. CDR3 sequence: CAWSGEGDYNEQFF. In nucleotides, the CDR3 is TGTGCCTGGAGTGGAGAGGGGGACTACAATGAGCAGTTCTTC.

This clonotype was picked up many times. V gene TRBV12-3 or TRBV12-4 combines with J gene TRBJ2-3; D perhaps matches TRBD1 (6 bases). The length of the CDR3 is 15 residues. V was cut by 6 bases and J by 2 bases, with 15 bases left in between. CDR3 sequence: CASRPQGSPTDTQYF. CDR3 sequence (DNA): TGTGCCAGCAGACCACAGGGATCCCCCACAGATACGCAGTATTTT.

Comment on this clonotype: It may be a read error: a sequence one base away is much more abundant. This chain connects TRBV6-9 to TRBJ1-4; 7 bases fit TRBD1. Germline V lookup: CDR1 MNHGY, CDR2 SVAAGI. Trimming cost V 3 bases and J 4 bases; bases outside gene matches: 14. The CDR3 covers 18 residues. The CDR3 DNA sequence: TGTGCCAGCAGTTACCCGCAGACAGGGTGGCAGGGTAATGAAAAACTGTTTTTT. Protein product: CASSYPQTGWQGNEKLFF.

The rearrangement links TRBV20-1 to TRBJ1-3; D is uncertain. The CDR3 totals 15 residues. V dropped 5 bases and J dropped 0 bases, with 14 bases sitting between them. Germline V gene lookup returns CDR1 DFQATT and CDR2 SNEGSKA (reference sequence). This chain's CDR3 is CSAQVRKSSGNTIYF. CDR3 sequence (DNA): TGCAGTGCTCAAGTCAGGAAAAGCTCTGGAAACACCATATATTTT.

This clonotype occurred many times. The V call is TRBV20-1, the J call TRBJ2-6; D is ambiguous. The CDR3 loop spans 15 amino acids. With 6 bases removed from V and 0 bases from J, the gap between germline ends came to 12 bases. Per germline, CDR1 DFQATT and CDR2 SNEGSKA (reference sequence). The CDR3: CSARVTISGANVLTF. The CDR3 region has the DNA TGCAGTGCGCGAGTAACAATCTCTGGGGCCAACGTCCTGACTTTC.

V gene TRBV3-1 combines with J gene TRBJ1-3, with 7 nucleotides matching TRBD1. Germline CDR1 is LGHDT and CDR2 is YNNKEL (reference sequence). This CDR3 has 16 residues. The J segment lost 0 bases and the V segment lost 2 bases, leaving 4 bases of the junction unmatched. The CDR3 DNA reads TGTGCCAGCAGCCAAATGACAGGGAGCTCTGGAAACACCATATATTTT. It is translated as CASSQMTGSSGNTIYF.

The genes are TRBV2 and TRBJ2-1, with no clear D. The J call is doubtful: the DNA matches TRBJ2-5 better. In germline, CDR1 is SNHLY, CDR2 FYNNEI. This CDR3 contains 14 residues. CDR3 coding DNA: TGTGCCATTCATTTCGAGAACTCCCAAGAGACCCAGTACTTC. Protein product: CAIHFENSQETQYF.